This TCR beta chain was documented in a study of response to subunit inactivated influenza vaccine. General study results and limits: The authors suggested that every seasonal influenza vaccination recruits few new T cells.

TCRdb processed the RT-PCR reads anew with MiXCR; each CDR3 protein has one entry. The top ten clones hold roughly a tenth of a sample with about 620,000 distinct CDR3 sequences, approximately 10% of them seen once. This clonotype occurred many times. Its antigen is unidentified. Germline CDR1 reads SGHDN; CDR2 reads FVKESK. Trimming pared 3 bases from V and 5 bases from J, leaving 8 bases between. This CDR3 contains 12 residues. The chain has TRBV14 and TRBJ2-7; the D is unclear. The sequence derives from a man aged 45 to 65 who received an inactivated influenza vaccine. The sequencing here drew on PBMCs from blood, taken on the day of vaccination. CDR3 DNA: TGTGCCAGCAGCCACTGGTCCAACGAGCAGTACTTC. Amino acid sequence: CASSHWSNEQYF.